These 15 T cell receptor beta chains were all obtained from the same sample, sequenced in a study of Graves' ophthalmopathy and Graves' hyperthyroidism. Using RNA transcripts, the TCR beta CDR3 regions were amplified. The first round was an RT-PCR with HTBI primers, and the second round was a multiplex PCR. Using its own MiXCR run on the multiplex PCR reads, TCRdb lists one record per CDR3 protein. The repertoire has some 1.1 million distinct CDR3 sequences, less than 45% of them found once; the top ten carry 11%. Sequenced sample: peripheral blood or thyroid tissue (not recorded which). These receptors were obtained from an adult man with Graves' hyperthyroidism.

The chain employs TRBV4-2 and TRBJ2-7; TRBD2 is a possible D gene (5 bases). The germline gives CDR1 LGHNA, CDR2 YNFKEQ. This CDR3 has 15 residues. V was clipped by 0 bases and J by 7 bases, with 16 bases between them. CDR3 sequence (DNA): TGTGCCAGCAGCCAAGACAGAGCGGTAATACGAGAGCAGTACTTC. This codes for CASSQDRAVIREQYF.

This clonotype was seen only a few times. The junction does not match germline at one end; this may be a read error. The CDR3 loop reads CASSYGRVENTGELFF. Here the CDR3 DNA reads TGTGCTAGCAGCTACGGACGCGTCGAGAACACCGGGGAGCTGTTTTTT. V and J are TRBV7-7 and TRBJ2-2, with D unclear. Germline CDR1 is SSHAT and CDR2 is FNYEAQ (reference sequence). The CDR3 runs 16 residues.

In its sample, this clonotype was seen many times. The rearrangement links TRBV24-1 to TRBJ1-5; D unresolved. Trimming cost V 2 bases and J 2 bases, with 9 bases left between them. From germline, CDR1 is KGHDR and CDR2 SFDVKD. The CDR3 length is 15 residues. In DNA, the CDR3 is TGTGCCACCAGTGATTCAAGGGTGGGCAATCAGCCCCAGCATTTT. Residues: CATSDSRVGNQPQHF.

The genes are TRBV7-2 and TRBJ1-6; 11 bases fit TRBD1. Germline CDR1 and CDR2: SGHTA and FQGNSA. This CDR3 comprises 16 residues. J lost 7 bases, V lost 5 bases, and 7 bases had no gene match. The CDR3, as DNA: TGTGCCAGCAGCGGTGGGACAGGGGGGATAAATTCACCCCTCCACTTT. Its translation is CASSGGTGGINSPLHF. Filled out from reference TRBV7-2 and TRBJ1-6, the complete variable domain reads GAGVSQSPSNKVTEKGKDVELRCDPISGHTALYWYRQSLGQGLEFLIYFQGNSAPDKSGLPSDRFSAERTGGSVSTLTIQRTQQEDSAVYLCASSGGTGGINSPLHFGNGTRLTVT.

This chain links TRBV28 with TRBJ1-6; D call uncertain. V lost 5 bases to trimming and J lost 9 bases, with 11 bases between them. The CDR3 runs 13 residues. Germline V CDR1 and CDR2: MDHEN, SYDVKM. The CDR3 is CASSVHQTSPLHF. In DNA form, the CDR3 reads TGTGCCAGCAGTGTTCACCAGACTTCACCCCTCCACTTT.

The rearrangement uses TRBV5-1 and TRBJ1-2, with D unresolved. Germline V gene data show CDR1 as SGHRS and CDR2 as YFSETQ. Trimming removed 4 bases at V and 6 bases at J, with 13 bases between. CDR3 length equals 13 residues. The CDR3 DNA sequence: TGCGCCAGCAGCCTGGACTGGAGGGATGGCTACACCTTC. Translating it yields CASSLDWRDGYTF.

This clonotype was seen a handful of times. For the CDR3, the DNA is TGCGCCAGCAGCTTGGCCGAGGGAGGCACTGAAGCTTTCTTT. This codes for CASSLAEGGTEAFF. The chain links TRBV5-1 to TRBJ1-1; no firm D call. Germline loops: CDR1 SGHRS, CDR2 YFSETQ. Trimming took 0 bases from V and 4 from J, leaving 10 bases between them. CDR3 size: 14 residues.

The chain uses TRBV6-1 and TRBJ2-2, with TRBD2 matching 8 bases. The V gene end was trimmed by 4 bases and the J gene end by 3 bases; junction bases not matched to a gene: 10. From germline, CDR1 is MNHNS and CDR2 SASEGT. The CDR3 has 17 residues. CDR3 in amino acids: CASSAGLASPDTGELFF. The CDR3 region has the DNA TGTGCCAGCAGTGCCGGACTAGCCTCACCCGACACCGGGGAGCTGTTTTTT.

This chain connects TRBV5-4 to TRBJ1-4; 9 bases align to TRBD1. Germline V gives CDR1 SGHNT, CDR2 YYREEE (reference sequence). CDR3 length equals 17 residues. The junction had 17 bases not matched to a gene; V was cut back by 4 bases and J by 10 bases. The CDR3 spells CASSALDDPGQGAKLFF. CDR3 nucleotides: TGTGCCAGCAGCGCGCTAGATGATCCGGGACAGGGCGCAAAACTGTTTTTT.

This clonotype came up a few times. This chain joins TRBV9 and TRBJ2-2, with 9 bases aligning to TRBD1. Germline CDR1 is SGDLS and CDR2 is YYNGEE. J was trimmed by 6 bases and V by 0 bases; bases with no gene match: 9. CDR3 length equals 17 residues. The CDR3 DNA follows: TGTGCCAGCAGCGTAGAACAGGGGGCGTCTTTGGCCGGGGAGCTGTTTTTT. This codes for CASSVEQGASLAGELFF.

This clonotype was seen many times. V usage is TRBV25-1 and J usage is TRBJ1-1; perhaps TRBD1 as D (5 bases). Germline values: CDR1 MGHDK, CDR2 SYGVNS. V was cut by 1 base and J by 7 bases, with 22 bases left in between. The CDR3 spans 17 residues. As DNA, the CDR3 is TGTGCCAGCAGTGAATTCCCGGGGCGGGACCGTTACAATGAAGCTTTCTTT. Amino acids: CASSEFPGRDRYNEAFF.

This clonotype was seen many times. The rearrangement joins TRBV11-2 to TRBJ2-7, with D hard to call. V was trimmed by 1 base and J by 7 bases, leaving 8 bases between them. CDR1 is SGHAT and CDR2 is FQNNGV in the germline V gene. The length of the CDR3 is 12 residues. CDR3 in DNA: TGTGCCAGCAGCTTAGCCCTACGGGAGCAGTACTTC. Protein: CASSLALREQYF.

A word on this clonotype: A much larger clone differs from this one at a single base, so this may be a read error. The CDR3 here is CASSPAGLGNTIYF. The CDR3, as DNA: TGTGCCAGTAGCCCGGCCGGTCTGGGAAACACCATATATTTT. The chain employs TRBV19 and TRBJ1-3; D call uncertain. V was shortened by 6 bases and J by 4 bases, with 13 bases between the two germline ends. The CDR3 is 14 amino acids. Germline V lookup: CDR1 LNHDA, CDR2 SQIVND (reference sequence).

V usage is TRBV14 and J usage is TRBJ1-4, with D unresolved. V shed 1 base and J shed 11 bases, with 8 bases lying between them. Germline V gene lookup returns CDR1 SGHDN and CDR2 FVKESK. CDR3 length equals 12 residues. The CDR3 DNA sequence: TGTGCCAGCAGCCAAGTTTTGGGGAAACTGTTTTTT. It yields the protein CASSQVLGKLFF.

At least ten counts were recorded for this clonotype. The chain links TRBV7-9 to TRBJ2-7, with TRBD2 matching 14 bases. V lost 5 bases and J lost 4; bases outside the gene matches: 4. Germline CDR1 reads SEHNR; CDR2 reads FQNEAQ (reference sequence). This CDR3 region has 15 residues. The CDR3 reads CASSPGLAGGYEQYF. CDR3 DNA sequence: TGTGCCAGCAGCCCCGGACTAGCGGGAGGTTACGAGCAGTACTTC.